This TCR beta chain was found in a study of blood T cell repertoires in COVID-19. About the research overall: The cDNA or gDNA used as material had been derived from T cells, B-cell-depleted T cells, or PBMCs.

Authors' processing steps: The authors estimated nucleated cell counts from reference gene primer amplification. Sequenced by immunoSEQ multiplex PCR; TCRdb stores in-frame clones only, minus some. V, J and clone size reflect that table, while D and trimming were determined from the DNA. The sample records around 85,000 clones, around 88% being singletons. J gave up 5 bases and V 4 bases, and 2 bases lay outside the gene matches. Per the germline V gene, CDR1 is LGHNA and CDR2 is YSLEER. The CDR3 is 13 residues long. The material sequenced was peripheral blood. The J gene is TRBJ1-2, the V gene TRBV4-3; TRBD1 aligns across 9 bases. This receptor was taken from a man between 60 and 70 years old with acute or convalescent COVID-19. This chain's CDR3 is CASSLGQGYGYTF. In DNA, the CDR3 is TGCGCCAGCAGCCTGGGACAGGGTTATGGCTACACCTTC.